This TCR beta chain was profiled in a study of T-cell reconstitution after alpha-beta-depleted transplantation in children. V was trimmed by 4 bases and J by 4 bases, leaving 14 bases between them. CDR1 and CDR2 from the germline V gene are SGHRS and YFSETQ. CDR3 length equals 14 residues. On this clonotype itself: It is likely a read error, because the conserved phenylalanine at the end of the CDR3 is missing.

Preparation of the TCRbeta library involved a method that used unique molecular identifiers. A single record per CDR3 protein comes from TCRdb applying MiXCR to the PCR reads. The profile covers over 90,000 distinct CDR3 sequences, with around 6.1% appearing a single time and about 6% taken by the ten largest. Sample: PBMCs, mostly from graft donor cells, taken 60 days after TCRalphabeta/CD19-depleted stem cell transplant. This clonotype was sampled from a female patient aged 2-9 years who had a stem cell transplant for Fanconi anemia, so the T cells may come from the graft donor. This chain joins TRBV5-1 and TRBJ1-2, with a possible D match to TRBD1 (5 bases). CDR3 nucleotide sequence: TGCGCCAGCAGCCACATAGACAGCCCCTATGGCTACACCTAC. Translated: CASSHIDSPYGYTY.